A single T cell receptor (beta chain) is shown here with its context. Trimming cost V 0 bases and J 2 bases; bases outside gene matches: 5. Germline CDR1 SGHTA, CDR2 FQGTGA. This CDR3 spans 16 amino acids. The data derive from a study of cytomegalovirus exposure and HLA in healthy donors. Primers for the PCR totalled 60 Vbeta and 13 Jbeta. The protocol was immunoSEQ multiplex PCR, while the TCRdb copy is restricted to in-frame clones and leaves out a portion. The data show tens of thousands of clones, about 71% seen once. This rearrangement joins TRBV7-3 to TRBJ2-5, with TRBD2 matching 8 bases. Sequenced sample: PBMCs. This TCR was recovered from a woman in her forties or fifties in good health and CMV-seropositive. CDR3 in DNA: TGTGCCAGCAGCTTAACGAGGGCTAGCGGGCAAGAGACCCAGTACTTC. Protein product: CASSLTRASGQETQYF.